This TCR beta chain was obtained from a study of T cells after posttransplantation cyclophosphamide. Assay: immunoSEQ multiplex PCR; the TCRdb copy retains only in-frame clones and omits some. The profile shows 1,500 to 2,000 clones, 60% to 80% of them singletons. This clone appeared once. Treatment was busulfan-fludarabine conditioning, a marrow graft, and cyclophosphamide on days +3 and +4. The germline CDR1 and CDR2 sequences are SNHLY and FYNNEI. The CDR3 extends over 14 amino acids. Trimming left V 1 base short and J 1 base short, with 8 bases between. This material consisted of CD8+ T cells sorted from PBMCs, taken after allogeneic stem cell transplant with posttransplant cyclophosphamide. This sequence joins TRBV2 and TRBJ2-7; maybe TRBD1 (5 bases). The receptor was derived from a male patient between 25 and 39 years old who received an allogeneic stem cell transplant from a related donor, was CMV-positive, and had acute GVHD only. Part of the T cell pool may stem from the graft donor. CDR3 amino acids: CASSEGTRSYEQYF. CDR3 nucleotide sequence: TGTGCCAGCAGTGAAGGGACAAGGTCCTACGAGCAGTACTTC.